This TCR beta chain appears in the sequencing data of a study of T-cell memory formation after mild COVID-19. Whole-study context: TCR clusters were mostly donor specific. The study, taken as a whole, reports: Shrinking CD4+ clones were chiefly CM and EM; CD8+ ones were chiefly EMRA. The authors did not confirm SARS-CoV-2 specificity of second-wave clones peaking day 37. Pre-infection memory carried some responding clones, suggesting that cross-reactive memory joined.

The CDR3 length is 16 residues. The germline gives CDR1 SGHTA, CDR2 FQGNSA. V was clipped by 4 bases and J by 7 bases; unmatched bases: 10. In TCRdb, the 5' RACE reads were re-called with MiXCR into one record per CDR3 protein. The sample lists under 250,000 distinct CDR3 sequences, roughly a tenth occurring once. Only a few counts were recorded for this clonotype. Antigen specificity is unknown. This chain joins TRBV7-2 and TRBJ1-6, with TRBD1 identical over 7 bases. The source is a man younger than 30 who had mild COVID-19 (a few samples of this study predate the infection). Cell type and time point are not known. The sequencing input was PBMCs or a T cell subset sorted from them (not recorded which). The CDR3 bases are TGTGCCAGCAGCTCCTCCCAGGGGGTAATGAATTCACCCCTCCACTTT. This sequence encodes CASSSSQGVMNSPLHF.